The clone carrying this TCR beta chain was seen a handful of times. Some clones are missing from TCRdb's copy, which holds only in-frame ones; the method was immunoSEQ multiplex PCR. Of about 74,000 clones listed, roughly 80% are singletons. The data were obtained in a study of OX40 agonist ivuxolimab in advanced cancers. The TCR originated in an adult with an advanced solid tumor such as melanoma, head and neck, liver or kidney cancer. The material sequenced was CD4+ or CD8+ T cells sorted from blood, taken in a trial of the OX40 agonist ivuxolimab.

The CDR3: CASSYGARRRNSPLHF. As DNA, the CDR3 is TGTGCCAGCAGTTACGGGGCGCGCAGGCGTAATTCACCCCTCCACTTT. The rearrangement links TRBV6-5 to TRBJ1-6, with D perhaps matching TRBD1 (5 bases). The CDR3 length is 16 residues. Germline V gene lookup returns CDR1 MNHEY and CDR2 SVGAGI. V was clipped by 2 bases and J by 6 bases, with 14 bases between them.